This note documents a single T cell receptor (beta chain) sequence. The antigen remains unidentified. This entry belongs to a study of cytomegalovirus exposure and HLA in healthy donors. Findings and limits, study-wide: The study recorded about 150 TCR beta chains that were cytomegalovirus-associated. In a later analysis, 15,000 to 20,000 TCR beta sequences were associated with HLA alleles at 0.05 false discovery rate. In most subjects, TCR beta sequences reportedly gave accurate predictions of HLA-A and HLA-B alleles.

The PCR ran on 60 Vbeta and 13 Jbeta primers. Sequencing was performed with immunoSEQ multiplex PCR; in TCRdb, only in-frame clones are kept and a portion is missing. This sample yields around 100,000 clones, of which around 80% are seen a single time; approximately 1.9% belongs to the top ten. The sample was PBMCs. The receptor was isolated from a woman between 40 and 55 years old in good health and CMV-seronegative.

CDR3 sequence (DNA): TGTGCCAGTAGTATTAGGCCACCCCTGGCGGGGGCGATCCCCTACGAGCAGTACTTC. Amino acid sequence: CASSIRPPLAGAIPYEQYF. V is TRBV19 and J is TRBJ2-5; perhaps TRBD2 as D (7 bases). Matching the DNA end better, TRBJ2-7 makes the J call doubtful. This CDR3 contains 19 residues. CDR1 is LNHDA and CDR2 is SQIVND in the germline V gene (reference sequence).